The TCR beta chain described here comes from a study of blood T cell repertoires in COVID-19. This CDR3 region has 14 residues. Trimming shortened V by 3 bases and J by 4 bases, and 10 bases separated the two germline ends. Germline CDR1 and CDR2: MDHEN and SYDVKM. Measured with immunoSEQ multiplex PCR; TCRdb has only the in-frame clones, and not every one. The table has a few hundred thousand clones, around nine tenths seen once. V and J are TRBV28 and TRBJ1-5; D is unclear. Sequencing was carried out using peripheral blood. The TCR sequence derives from a man aged 45 to 65 with active or convalescent COVID-19. The CDR3 reads CASSFPAGNQPQHF. CDR3 DNA: TGTGCCAGCAGTTTTCCAGCCGGGAATCAGCCCCAGCATTTT.